One and the same sample provided the 22 T cell receptor beta chains below, sequenced in a study of CD8 T cells in ankylosing spondylitis. MiXCR, applied by TCRdb to the 5' RACE reads, yields one record per CDR3 protein. Of about 200,000 distinct CDR3 sequences listed, 20% to 30% are singletons. Sequences were obtained from blood, either unsorted or a sorted T cell fraction (not recorded which). These receptors were taken from a male donor with ankylosing spondylitis or in good health (not recorded which).

This clonotype was seen ten or more times. CDR3 nucleotides: TGCAGCGTTGCTGGGACAGGGCACAATGAGCAGTTCTTC. Encoded protein: CSVAGTGHNEQFF. The V call is TRBV29-1, the J call TRBJ2-1; TRBD1 matches at 9 bases. V dropped 4 bases and J dropped 5; count of bases not matched to a gene: 3. Per the germline V gene, CDR1 is SQVTM and CDR2 is ANQGSEA. CDR3 length equals 13 residues.

The chain links TRBV10-3 to TRBJ2-1; possible D gene TRBD1, 5 bases. The V end lost 4 bases, the J end lost 5 bases, and 18 bases lay between the germline ends. Germline CDR1 and CDR2: ENHRY and SYGVKD. The CDR3 runs 16 residues. The CDR3 coding sequence is TGTGCCATCAGTGGACATTTAGGGGTCAAGAACAATGAGCAGTTCTTC. Protein product: CAISGHLGVKNNEQFF.

This clonotype was counted at least ten times. This chain uses TRBV3-1 with TRBJ2-2; no firm D call. Per germline, CDR1 LGHDT and CDR2 YNNKEL (reference sequence). CDR3 length: 16 residues. Trimming stripped 1 base from V and 0 bases from J, with 9 bases between. The CDR3 region is CASSQVGGSNTGELFF. In DNA form, the CDR3 reads TGTGCCAGCAGCCAAGTGGGTGGTTCGAACACCGGGGAGCTGTTTTTT.

J is TRBJ1-1 and V is TRBV6-1; D uncertain. This CDR3 is 14 amino acids long. CDR1 and CDR2 (germline): MNHNS, SASEGT. The germline V and J ends were trimmed by 6 bases and 0 bases, with 11 bases remaining between them. CDR3 sequence (DNA): TGTGCCAGCAGCGCAGCCTCGATGAACACTGAAGCTTTCTTT. Translation gives CASSAASMNTEAFF.

This clonotype was counted ten times or more. V and J are TRBV25-1 and TRBJ2-7; 9 bases line up with TRBD1. This CDR3 has 14 residues. V gave up 5 bases and J gave up 3 bases; unmatched junction bases: 5. Germline values: CDR1 MGHDK, CDR2 SYGVNS. The CDR3 DNA reads as TGTGCCAGCAGTACGGGACAGGGAGTCTACGAGCAGTACTTC. Its protein product is CASSTGQGVYEQYF.

J is TRBJ1-5 and V is TRBV20-1; D gene uncertain. Between the trimmed V and J ends, which lost 0 bases and 4 bases, there was a span of 10 bases. The germline V gene encodes CDR1 DFQATT and CDR2 SNEGSKA (reference sequence). The CDR3 length is 14 residues. The CDR3 DNA is TGCAGTGCTAGAGACATACGGTCTAATCAGCCCCAGCATTTT. Its translation is CSARDIRSNQPQHF.

A note on this clonotype: A read error may account for a junction end that differs from germline. The chain employs TRBV29-1 and TRBJ2-5; 13 bases match TRBD2. This CDR3 is 15 amino acids long. Germline values: CDR1 SQVTM, CDR2 ANQGSEA. The CDR3 sequence is CSVAGLAGPQETQCF. In DNA form, the CDR3 reads TGCAGCGTTGCGGGACTAGCGGGGCCCCAAGAGACCCAGTGCTTC.

This CDR3 is CASSPGVSGGRADTQYF. The CDR3 bases are TGTGCCAGCAGCCCGGGAGTGTCAGGAGGGAGGGCAGATACGCAGTATTTT. V usage is TRBV7-2 and J usage is TRBJ2-3; 7 bases align to TRBD2. Germline CDR1 SGHTA, CDR2 FQGNSA. The CDR3 consists of 17 residues. The V gene end was trimmed by 5 bases and the J gene end by 4 bases; junction bases not matched to a gene: 15.

This clonotype showed up many times. The rearrangement joins TRBV7-2 to TRBJ1-1; 9 bases line up with TRBD1. V lost 5 bases to trimming and J lost 10 bases; unmatched junction nucleotides: 11. Germline CDR1 SGHTA, CDR2 FQGNSA. This CDR3 spans 14 amino acids. In DNA form, the CDR3 reads TGTGCCAGCAGCCTCCCCCCCTCGACAGGGGGAGCTTTCTTT. Amino acid sequence: CASSLPPSTGGAFF.

This clonotype has at least ten counts. V and J are TRBV6-2 or TRBV6-3 and TRBJ2-3; TRBD2 matches 10 bases. From germline, CDR1 is MNHEY and CDR2 SVGEGT. V trimming: 3 bases; J trimming: 7 bases; junction bases outside the gene matches: 16. The CDR3 sequence is 18 residues long. CDR3: CASSYSGASGLASNTQYF. The CDR3 region has the DNA TGTGCCAGCAGTTATAGTGGAGCTTCGGGACTAGCGTCAAATACGCAGTATTTT.

The chain joins TRBV20-1 to TRBJ2-7; D assignment may be TRBD1 or TRBD2 (5 bases each). Germline assignment: CDR1 DFQATT and CDR2 SNEGSKA (reference sequence). The V gene lost 0 bases and the J gene lost 0 bases, with 12 bases spanning the gap. CDR3 size: 15 residues. The CDR3 loop reads CSARDPGTSSYEQYF. The CDR3 DNA follows: TGCAGTGCTAGAGATCCGGGGACGAGCTCCTACGAGCAGTACTTC.

The rearrangement links TRBV6-2 or TRBV6-3 to TRBJ1-5, with D possibly TRBD1 on 6 matching bases. The CDR3 extends over 13 amino acids. Germline V lookup: CDR1 MNHEY, CDR2 SVGEGT. Trimming cost V 5 bases and J 9 bases, with 14 bases left between them. The CDR3 nucleotides are TGTGCCAGCAGTGCACAGGGTGGGACGCCCCAGCATTTT. Amino acid sequence: CASSAQGGTPQHF.

This clonotype was detected ten times or more. The V gene is TRBV5-1, the J gene TRBJ2-2, with a possible D match to TRBD1 (5 bases). The V and J ends lost 0 bases and 10 bases respectively, with 7 bases between them. Germline V lookup: CDR1 SGHRS, CDR2 YFSETQ. The CDR3 covers 12 residues. The CDR3 nucleotides read TGCGCCAGCAGCTTGGCACAGGAGGAGCTGTTTTTT. Amino acids: CASSLAQEELFF.

The genes are TRBV20-1 and TRBJ1-1; no firm D call. The length of the CDR3 is 13 residues. Germline-derived CDR1 and CDR2 are DFQATT and SNEGSKA (reference sequence). Trimming shortened V by 3 bases and J by 1 base, and 9 bases separated the two germline ends. The CDR3 region has the DNA TGCAGTGCTAGCAGAGTGGCGAACACTGAAGCTTTCTTT. Encoded protein: CSASRVANTEAFF.

The J gene is TRBJ2-5, the V gene TRBV29-1; a weak D match, TRBD2 (5 bases). The CDR3 runs 13 residues. CDR1 is SQVTM, CDR2 ANQGSEA, per germline. The ends were cut back, 0 bases at V and 7 bases at J, with 12 bases in the middle. CDR3 amino acids: CSVEDGRAGTQYF. The DNA for the CDR3 is TGCAGCGTTGAAGACGGACGGGCGGGGACCCAGTACTTC.

The sample holds a few counts of this clonotype. The chain combines TRBV20-1 with TRBJ1-3; no definite D call. Germline lookup yields CDR1 DFQATT and CDR2 SNEGSKA (reference sequence). The CDR3 has 15 residues. Trimming stripped 0 bases from V and 0 bases from J, with 9 bases between. CDR3 sequence (DNA): TGCAGTGCTAGAGATAGCACGAGCTCTGGAAACACCATATATTTT. This encodes CSARDSTSSGNTIYF.

This clonotype occurred many times. The V and J genes are TRBV12-3 or TRBV12-4 and TRBJ1-2, with D hard to call. CDR3 length: 15 amino acids. Trimming took off 6 bases at V and 7 bases at J, with 21 bases between the two ends. The CDR3 reads CASREVSGPHSGYTF. The CDR3 DNA is TGTGCCAGCAGAGAGGTGTCCGGACCCCACTCTGGCTACACCTTC.

The V call is TRBV20-1, the J call TRBJ2-3, with TRBD1 as a possible D gene (6 bases). Germline V gene data show CDR1 as DFQATT and CDR2 as SNEGSKA (reference sequence). This CDR3 has 15 residues. The V end was cut by 6 bases, the J end by 3 bases, with 19 bases between. Here the CDR3 reads CSARLRGSATDTQYF. The CDR3 nucleotides read TGCAGTGCGCGCCTCAGGGGCTCGGCAACAGATACGCAGTATTTT.

A note on this clonotype: A much larger clonotype is one base distant, so this may be a read error. The chain employs TRBV4-2 and TRBJ1-1; D not certain. This CDR3 contains 15 residues. V was trimmed by 1 base and J by 5 bases, leaving 14 bases between them. Germline assignment: CDR1 LGHNA and CDR2 YNFKEQ. Here the CDR3 DNA reads TGTGCCAGCAGCCAAGTAAGGCAATTAGATACTGAAGCTTTCTTT. Translated, it gives CASSQVRQLDTEAFF.

This clonotype was recorded many times. The J gene is TRBJ2-3, the V gene TRBV4-1, with 9 bases fitting TRBD1. Germline V CDR1 and CDR2: MGHRA, YSYEKL. J lost 0 bases, V lost 4 bases, and 14 bases had no gene match. The CDR3 runs 19 residues. CDR3 amino acids: CASSLFPGTGTSSTDTQYF. CDR3 coding DNA: TGCGCCAGCAGCCTCTTCCCCGGGACAGGGACTTCTAGCACAGATACGCAGTATTTT.

The chain uses TRBV29-1 and TRBJ1-5; D might be TRBD1 (6 bases). This CDR3 comprises 14 residues. In germline, CDR1 is SQVTM, CDR2 ANQGSEA. The ends were cut back, 4 bases at V and 4 bases at J, with 14 bases in the middle. CDR3 coding DNA: TGCAGCGTTGTTACCGAAGGGGGGAATCAGCCCCAGCATTTT. Protein sequence: CSVVTEGGNQPQHF.

In the case of this clonotype: A read error may explain this, as a much larger clone is one base away. The V gene is TRBV12-3 or TRBV12-4, the J gene TRBJ1-1; D gene ambiguous. CDR3 length: 13 residues. V was trimmed by 5 bases and J by 0 bases, leaving 7 bases between them. In DNA, the CDR3 is TGTGCCAGCAGTGGGCCCTTGAACACTGAAGCTTTCTTT. Translation: CASSGPLNTEAFF.